A selection of T cell receptor beta chains follows, all from one sample in a study of OX40 agonist ivuxolimab in advanced cancers. Libraries were prepared by immunoSEQ multiplex PCR; TCRdb keeps only in-frame clonotypes and omits some of them. Among tens of thousands of clones, roughly 80% were seen once, and the ten largest hold 1.1%. The starting material was CD4+ or CD8+ T cells sorted from blood, obtained in a trial of the OX40 agonist ivuxolimab. These receptors were collected from an adult with an advanced solid tumor such as melanoma, head and neck, liver or kidney cancer. CDR3s include the opening cysteine and the closing phenylalanine or tryptophan. Fields, in order: D gene, V gene, J gene, clone size, CDR3 length, CDR3 protein, CDR3 DNA. D genes are given only for firm matches. Clone sizes are given selectively: once, few, many, or a class where the clone is expanded.

>.|TRBV2|TRBJ1-1|.|15
CASSLQGHLGTEAFF
TGTGCCAGCAGCCTACAGGGACACCTCGGCACTGAAGCTTTCTTT
>.|TRBV9|TRBJ1-2|many|10
CASSGRGYTF
TGTGCCAGCAGCGGTAGGGGCTACACCTTC
>.|TRBV5-8|TRBJ1-5|few|17
CASSRKGGSISNQPQHF
TGTGCCAGCAGCCGGAAGGGGGGCTCTATTAGCAATCAGCCCCAGCATTTT
>.|TRBV5-6|TRBJ1-1|.|14
CASSPIQWNTEAFF
TGTGCCAGCAGCCCAATCCAGTGGAACACTGAAGCTTTCTTT
>.|TRBV9|TRBJ1-2|.|11
CASSAPGGYTF
TGTGCCAGCAGCGCCCCCGGTGGCTACACCTTC
>.|TRBV7-8|TRBJ2-1|once|14
CASSLGGAKNEQFF
TGTGCCAGCAGCTTAGGAGGGGCGAAGAATGAGCAGTTCTTC
>TRBD2|TRBV5-1|TRBJ2-3|.|17
CASSILTSGGSTDTQYF
TGCGCCAGCAGCATACTGACTAGCGGGGGATCCACAGATACGCAGTATTTT
>TRBD1|TRBV7-9|TRBJ1-5|few|17
CASSPREGDRGNQPQHF
TGTGCCAGCAGCCCCCGGGAGGGGGACAGGGGGAATCAGCCCCAGCATTTT
>.|TRBV27|TRBJ1-1|.|14
CASSLREPGTEAFF
TGTGCCAGCAGTTTGAGGGAACCGGGCACTGAAGCTTTCTTT
>.|TRBV4-3|TRBJ1-6|.|14
CASSPGPGDSPLHF
TGCGCCAGCAGCCCCGGTCCGGGGGATTCACCCCTCCACTTT
>TRBD1|TRBV30|TRBJ1-2|.|13
CAWDPTGGGGYTF
TGTGCCTGGGACCCGACAGGGGGAGGGGGCTACACCTTC
>.|TRBV5-4|TRBJ2-3|.|15
CASMGAGAPTDTQYF
TGTGCCAGCATGGGCGCGGGGGCCCCCACAGATACGCAGTATTTT
>.|TRBV6-6|TRBJ2-2|once|16
CASRDSGTTVAGELFF
TGTGCCAGCAGGGACTCCGGGACGACCGTAGCCGGGGAGCTGTTTTTT
>TRBD2|TRBV5-8|TRBJ2-7|.|16
CASSPTRLAGGHEQYF
TGTGCCAGCAGCCCCACCAGACTAGCGGGGGGCCACGAGCAGTACTTC
>TRBD1|TRBV5-1|TRBJ1-1|few|13
CASSRDRVDEAFF
TGCGCCAGCAGCAGGGACAGGGTGGATGAAGCTTTCTTT
>TRBD1|TRBV28|TRBJ2-5|.|17
CASSLLGTGLYQETQYF
TGTGCCAGCAGTTTATTAGGGACAGGGTTGTACCAAGAGACCCAGTACTTC
>.|TRBV14|TRBJ2-5|.|14
CASSQERDQETQYF
TGTGCCAGCAGCCAAGAACGGGATCAAGAGACCCAGTACTTC
>.|TRBV6-5|TRBJ2-7|.|11
CASSHTYEQYF
TGTGCCAGCAGTCACACCTACGAGCAGTACTTC
>.|TRBV19|TRBJ1-6|.|14
CASSYISGNSPLHF
TGTGCCAGTAGCTACATATCGGGGAATTCACCCCTCCACTTT
>.|TRBV2|TRBJ1-5|few|14
CASSDTVGNQPQHF
TGTGCCAGCAGCGATACCGTCGGCAATCAGCCCCAGCATTTT
>.|TRBV27|TRBJ1-6|.|17
CASSFRAPRAYNSPLHF
TGTGCCAGCAGTTTCCGAGCCCCGAGGGCCTATAATTCACCCCTCCACTTT
>.|TRBV7-2|TRBJ2-5|.|14
CASSSGHLQETQYF
TGTGCCAGCAGCTCGGGACACCTCCAAGAGACCCAGTACTTC
>.|TRBV18|TRBJ2-5|.|15
CASTPQGRHQETQYF
TGTGCCAGCACGCCACAGGGTCGTCACCAAGAGACCCAGTACTTC
>.|TRBV7-8|TRBJ2-5|.|14
CASSLVGPGETQYF
TGTGCCAGCAGCTTAGTCGGGCCAGGGGAGACCCAGTACTTC
>.|TRBV6-5|TRBJ1-1|.|13
CASNQRTNTEAFF
TGTGCCAGCAACCAACGGACGAACACTGAAGCTTTCTTT
>TRBD2|TRBV7-9|TRBJ2-1|few|11
CATRREGEQFF
TGTGCCACCAGACGGGAGGGTGAGCAGTTCTTC
>TRBD1|TRBV2|TRBJ1-4|few|14
CASSERGGREKLFF
TGTGCCAGCAGTGAAAGAGGGGGCCGTGAAAAACTGTTTTTT
>.|TRBV10-3|TRBJ2-2|.|15
CATKSGGANTGELFF
TGTGCCACGAAATCGGGCGGGGCAAACACCGGGGAGCTGTTTTTT
>.|TRBV4-3|TRBJ2-5|.|15
CASSQDREILETQYF
TGCGCCAGCAGCCAAGATAGAGAGATATTAGAGACCCAGTACTTC
>.|TRBV11-2|TRBJ1-1|.|15
CASSLVWSGNTEAFF
TGTGCCAGCAGCTTAGTATGGTCAGGGAACACTGAAGCTTTCTTT